These 24 T cell receptor beta chains were all obtained from the same sample, sequenced in a study of cytomegalovirus exposure and HLA in healthy donors. Sequencing used immunoSEQ multiplex PCR; TCRdb keeps in-frame clones, though not all of them. The data show about 280,000 clones, more than 75% seen once. Sequencing input: PBMCs. The source is a woman under 30 in good health and CMV-seronegative.

This clone was seen many times. The chain is built from TRBV9 and TRBJ2-7, with D unresolved. Germline CDR1 is SGDLS and CDR2 is YYNGEE. This CDR3 is built from 13 residues. The V end lost 0 bases, the J end lost 1 base, and 5 bases lay between the germline ends. CDR3 nucleotides: TGTGCCAGCAGCGTAGATATTTCCTACGAGCAGTACTTC. It specifies CASSVDISYEQYF.

This clone occurred once. This rearrangement joins TRBV27 to TRBJ2-6; 9 nucleotides line up with TRBD1. The germline V gene has CDR1 MNHEY and CDR2 SMNVEV (reference sequence). This CDR3 region has 17 residues. Trimming at V came to 3 bases and at J to 0 bases, leaving 3 bases not matched to a gene. The CDR3 sequence is CASSLRTGASGANVLTF. CDR3 in DNA: TGTGCCAGCAGTTTGAGGACAGGGGCCTCTGGGGCCAACGTCCTGACTTTC.

V is TRBV7-2 and J is TRBJ2-1; D is unclear. Germline V gene sequence: CDR1 SGHTA, CDR2 FQGNSA. CDR3 length: 14 residues. V lost 1 base and J lost 6, with 10 bases in between. DNA for the CDR3: TGTGCCAGCAGCTTAGTGTCTGGGCGCAATGAGCAGTTCTTC. Protein: CASSLVSGRNEQFF.

The V gene is TRBV7-8, the J gene TRBJ2-1, with 9 positions matching TRBD2. V shed 5 bases and J 7 bases; nucleotides not matched to a gene: 6. Germline values: CDR1 SGHVS, CDR2 FQNEAQ. The CDR3 runs 14 residues. The CDR3 here is CASSPVAGANEQFF. The CDR3 DNA reads TGTGCCAGCAGCCCAGTAGCGGGAGCTAATGAGCAGTTCTTC.

CDR3 region: CASGLAEYNEQFF. The CDR3 region has the DNA TGTGCCAGCGGACTAGCGGAGTACAATGAGCAGTTCTTC. The J gene is TRBJ2-1, the V gene TRBV6-5; 10 bases are shared with TRBD2. CDR3 size: 13 residues. The V and J ends lost 8 bases and 4 bases, in that order; junction bases with no gene match: 2. The germline V gene has CDR1 MNHEY and CDR2 SVGAGI.

The chain combines TRBV28 with TRBJ2-5; TRBD2 matches 10 bases. The germline V gene has CDR1 MDHEN and CDR2 SYDVKM. The CDR3 spans 21 residues. The ends lost 5 bases at V and 5 bases at J; junction bases unmatched: 26. CDR3 bases: TGTGCCAGCAGTACATCACGCCGGATTCTAGCGGGAGCGCAGGGCTGGGAGACCCAGTACTTC. It encodes CASSTSRRILAGAQGWETQYF.

The chain combines TRBV14 with TRBJ1-6; 8 bases line up with TRBD1. This CDR3 has 17 residues. V gave up 3 bases and J gave up 0 bases; unmatched junction bases: 4. Germline lookup yields CDR1 SGHDN and CDR2 FVKESK. CDR3: CASSQATGGSYNSPLHF. CDR3 coding DNA: TGTGCCAGCAGCCAGGCCACAGGGGGCTCCTATAATTCACCCCTCCACTTT.

This rearrangement joins TRBV6-5 to TRBJ2-1, with 9 positions matching TRBD2. The ends lost 3 bases at V and 8 bases at J; junction bases unmatched: 11. Germline V CDR1 and CDR2: MNHEY, SVGAGI. This CDR3 is 16 amino acids long. The CDR3 DNA reads TGTGCCAGCAGTTATCAGGGAGGCGGGAGGGGGGATGAGCAGTTCTTC. Residues: CASSYQGGGRGDEQFF.

The rearrangement joins TRBV15 to TRBJ1-1, with D maybe TRBD1 (6 bases). CDR1 is LNHNV, CDR2 YYDKDF, per germline (reference sequence). V lost 4 bases and J lost 10, with 22 bases in between. This CDR3 contains 15 residues. The CDR3 protein is CATSNPDRSTRGAFF. The CDR3 DNA follows: TGTGCCACCAGCAACCCCGACAGGTCCACCCGAGGAGCTTTCTTT.

This chain connects TRBV6-6 to TRBJ2-7; 9 bases map to TRBD2. Trimming removed 2 bases from V and 6 bases from J; junction bases left unmatched: 11. The CDR3 sequence is 16 residues long. Germline CDR1 MNHNY, CDR2 SVGAGI (reference sequence). The CDR3 coding sequence is TGTGCCAGCAGTTACATAGCGGGAGTGGCTCGGGGCGAGCAGTACTTC. Translation: CASSYIAGVARGEQYF.

The gene calls are TRBV14 and TRBJ2-1; possibly TRBD2 for D (6 bases). CDR1 is SGHDN and CDR2 is FVKESK in the germline V gene. The CDR3 has 14 residues. V was pared by 5 bases and J by 7 bases, with 15 bases between. The CDR3 loop is CASSWGRPPNEQFF. DNA for the CDR3: TGTGCCAGCAGCTGGGGGAGGCCTCCAAATGAGCAGTTCTTC.

The CDR3 reads CASSYSMGGTEAFF. The CDR3 region has the DNA TGTGCCAGCAGTTACTCGATGGGGGGCACTGAAGCTTTCTTT. This chain uses TRBV6-5 with TRBJ1-1; weak D call: TRBD1 (5 bases). V lost 0 bases and J lost 4, with 9 bases in between. This CDR3 comprises 14 residues. The germline CDR1 and CDR2 sequences are MNHEY and SVGAGI.

The rearrangement joins TRBV5-6 to TRBJ2-3; 7 bases are a match to TRBD1. V shed 3 bases and J 3 bases; nucleotides not matched to a gene: 7. CDR3 size: 15 residues. Germline values: CDR1 SGHDT, CDR2 YYEEEE. CDR3 nucleotides: TGTGCCAGCAGCTCCTCCGGGACAGCAACAGATACGCAGTATTTT. Encoded protein: CASSSSGTATDTQYF.

The chain couples TRBV11-2 to TRBJ2-1; TRBD2 matches 10 bases. Trimming at V came to 5 bases and at J to 8 bases, leaving 9 bases not matched to a gene. The V gene's germline CDR1 is SGHAT and CDR2 FQNNGV. This CDR3 is built from 15 residues. CDR3 protein: CASSRGLATGDEQFF. The CDR3 nucleotides read TGTGCCAGCAGCCGGGGACTAGCGACGGGCGATGAGCAGTTCTTC.

The V and J genes are TRBV6-5 and TRBJ1-2; D is ambiguous. V was cut by 6 bases and J by 4 bases, with 12 bases left in between. The CDR3 consists of 13 residues. Per the germline V gene, CDR1 is MNHEY and CDR2 is SVGAGI. CDR3 amino acids: CASSTGVGYGYTF. CDR3 nucleotides: TGTGCCAGCAGCACCGGGGTGGGCTATGGCTACACCTTC.

The J gene is TRBJ2-1, the V gene TRBV6-5, with 10 bases matching TRBD2. CDR1 and CDR2 from the germline V gene are MNHEY and SVGAGI. V was pared by 7 bases and J by 9 bases, with 6 bases of the junction left unmatched. This CDR3 contains 13 residues. CDR3 in DNA: TGTGCCAGCAAGACACTAGCGGGAAGTGAGCAGTTCTTC. Its protein product is CASKTLAGSEQFF.

The rearrangement links TRBV29-1 to TRBJ2-7; D might be TRBD1 (6 bases). This CDR3 region has 12 residues. With 6 bases removed from V and 7 bases from J, the gap between germline ends came to 16 bases. Germline V gene sequence: CDR1 SQVTM, CDR2 ANQGSEA. The chain's CDR3 is CSVGDMQMEQYF. The DNA of the CDR3 is TGCAGCGTCGGGGACATGCAAATGGAGCAGTACTTC.

The J gene is TRBJ1-2, the V gene TRBV7-9; TRBD1 aligns across 7 bases. This CDR3 is 15 amino acids long. V shed 1 base and J 1 base; nucleotides not matched to a gene: 3. From germline, CDR1 is SEHNR and CDR2 FQNEAQ (reference sequence). The CDR3 bases are TGTGCCAGCAGCTTAGACCAGGGGGTTAACTATGGCTACACCTTC. Translating gives CASSLDQGVNYGYTF. Full variable domain (rest looked up from reference TRBV7-9 and TRBJ1-2): DTGVSQNPRHKITKRGQNVTFRCDPISEHNRLYWYRQTLGQGPEFLTYFQNEAQLEKSRLLSDRFSAERPKGSFSTLEIQRTEQGDSAMYLCASSLDQGVNYGYTFGSGTRLTVV.

This clone was observed a few times. This sequence joins TRBV29-1 and TRBJ2-2; D unclear. V lost 4 bases and J 6 bases, leaving 6 bases between the germline ends. The CDR3 loop spans 11 amino acids. Germline loops: CDR1 SQVTM, CDR2 ANQGSEA. CDR3: CSVVLPGELFF. The CDR3 nucleotides read TGCAGCGTTGTTCTTCCCGGGGAGCTGTTTTTT.

This sequence joins TRBV7-8 and TRBJ2-7; possible D gene TRBD2, 5 bases. The CDR3 sequence is 15 residues long. Germline CDR1 is SGHVS and CDR2 is FQNEAQ. V lost 4 bases to trimming and J lost 8 bases, with 21 bases between them. CDR3 region: CASSSEGQYPSQQYF. The CDR3 coding sequence is TGTGCCAGCAGCTCCGAGGGCCAGTACCCTTCCCAGCAGTACTTC. Looking up the rest from reference TRBV7-8 and TRBJ2-7 gives the full variable domain: GAGVSQSPRYKVAKRGQDVALRCDPISGHVSLFWYQQALGQGPEFLTYFQNEAQLDKSGLPSDRFFAERPEGSVSTLKIQRTQQEDSAVYLCASSSEGQYPSQQYFGPGTRLTVT.

The chain is built from TRBV4-3 and TRBJ2-7, with a possible D match to TRBD1 (5 bases). V gave up 0 bases and J gave up 0 bases, with 6 bases separating them. The germline V gene has CDR1 LGHNA and CDR2 YSLEER. The CDR3 length is 14 residues. CDR3 region: CASSQEQASYEQYF. The CDR3 region has the DNA TGCGCCAGCAGCCAAGAACAGGCCTCCTACGAGCAGTACTTC.

This clone was detected only a few times. The chain has TRBV28 and TRBJ2-1; D perhaps matches TRBD1 (5 bases). The germline gives CDR1 MDHEN, CDR2 SYDVKM. There are 14 residues in the CDR3. V was cut by 5 bases and J by 9 bases, with 17 bases left in between. The CDR3 here is CASSQTRGRSEQFF. CDR3 nucleotide sequence: TGTGCCAGCAGTCAGACAAGGGGCCGGAGTGAGCAGTTCTTC.

This clone was detected once. The CDR3 protein is CASSELGLAGDYNEQFF. Written as DNA, the CDR3 is TGCGCCAGCAGTGAGCTGGGACTAGCGGGGGACTACAATGAGCAGTTCTTC. J is TRBJ2-1 and V is TRBV10-1; TRBD2 matches at 14 bases. The V segment lost 2 bases and the J segment 3 bases; nucleotides outside the gene matches: 3. Germline V CDR1 and CDR2: WNHNN, SYGVQD (reference sequence). The CDR3 runs to 17 residues.

This chain links TRBV25-1 with TRBJ1-3; D is ambiguous. V was clipped by 3 bases and J by 0 bases, with 9 bases between them. The CDR3 is 15 amino acids. The germline gives CDR1 MGHDK, CDR2 SYGVNS. CDR3 region: CASSDPPSSGNTIYF. In DNA, the CDR3 is TGTGCCAGCAGTGATCCCCCTTCCTCTGGAAACACCATATATTTT.